This is a list of T cell receptor beta chains from one sample in a study of siplizumab effects on memory and regulatory T cells. Profiled with immunoSEQ multiplex PCR; TCRdb holds only in-frame clones, not every one. The sample includes roughly 62,000 clones, roughly 85% of them seen just once. The specimen sequenced was memory CD4+ T cells sorted from blood. The receptors were sampled from a human donor in good health. Each CDR3 is given without its conserved first and last residue.

J gene	V gene	CDR3 protein
TRBJ2-3	TRBV5-1	ASSLALAKPTDTQY
TRBJ2-7	TRBV2	ASRIGTVGWEQY
TRBJ1-2	TRBV19	ASSSRPGQGRNGYGYT
TRBJ2-1	TRBV29-1	SVGGGAVYNEQF
TRBJ1-4	TRBV5-4	ASTSRSAGGEKLF
TRBJ2-4	TRBV2	ASSERVAGDQAKNIQY
TRBJ2-5	TRBV7-9	ASSLPLAGETQY
TRBJ2-7	TRBV23-1	AQDLKLWVYEQY
TRBJ2-7	TRBV19	ASSTYSGWSEQY
TRBJ1-5	TRBV18	ASSPPAGGNQPQH
TRBJ1-2	TRBV5-1	ASSPGGPGGGVGYT
TRBJ1-1	TRBV6-1	ASSVGRTEAF
TRBJ1-5	TRBV19	ATSQTRVLNQPQH
TRBJ1-1	TRBV23-1	ASSQSKQVRPNTEAF
TRBJ2-1	TRBV30	AWASDWRNEQF
TRBJ2-2	TRBV7-2	ASSESVHGELF
TRBJ1-1	TRBV7-2	ASSNQGTNTEAF
TRBJ2-5	TRBV5-1	ASSLGLAQETQY
TRBJ2-2	TRBV7-2	ASSSWSAAGELF
TRBJ2-4	TRBV15	ATSRDLGGDKNIQY
TRBJ2-3	TRBV11-2	ASSPKWKGGSTDTQY
TRBJ1-3	TRBV27	ASKPGGQAGNTIY
TRBJ1-3	TRBV28	ASKGGGPASGNTIY
TRBJ2-3	TRBV29-1	SVESGGRDTQY
TRBJ1-2	TRBV30	AWSSRLNPI
TRBJ2-4	TRBV7-2	ASSKPGTGAKNIQY
TRBJ1-2	TRBV15	ATSRDLLSYGYT
TRBJ1-2	TRBV9	ASSVGQFGGYT